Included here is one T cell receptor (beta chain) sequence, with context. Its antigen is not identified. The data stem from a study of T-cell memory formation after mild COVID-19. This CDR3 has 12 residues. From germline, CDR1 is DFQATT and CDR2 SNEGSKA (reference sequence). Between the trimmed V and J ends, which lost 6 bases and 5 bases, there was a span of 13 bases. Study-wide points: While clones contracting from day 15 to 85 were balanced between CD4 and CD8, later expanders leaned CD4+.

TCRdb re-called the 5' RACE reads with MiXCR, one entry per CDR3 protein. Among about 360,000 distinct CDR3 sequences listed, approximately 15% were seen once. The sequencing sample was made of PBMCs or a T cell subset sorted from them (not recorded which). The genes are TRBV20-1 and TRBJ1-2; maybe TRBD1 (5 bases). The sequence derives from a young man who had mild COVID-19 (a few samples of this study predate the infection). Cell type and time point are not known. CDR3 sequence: CSAAGGRYGYTF. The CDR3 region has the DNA TGCAGTGCCGCGGGGGGTCGATATGGCTACACCTTC.